These 8 T cell receptor beta chains originate from one sample sequenced in a study of cytomegalovirus exposure and HLA in healthy donors (dated by TCRdb to the late 2010s). Preparation of the library involved the immunoSEQ multiplex PCR assay. A mixture of 60 forward primers for TCR Vbeta segments and 13 reverse primers for TCR Jbeta segments was used in the multiplex PCR. This is the immuneACCESS table as TCRdb keeps it, with only in-frame sequences that have V and J called. A part of the clones is gone; compared with another copy, unresolved V genes explain less than half, and the rest is unexplained. For this sample there are some 200,000 clones; around four fifths appear just once. 0.71% of the sample is in the top ten clones. The sequenced sample consisted of PBMCs. The receptors come from a boy aged 2 to 9 in good health and CMV-seronegative.

The gene calls are TRBV6-4 and TRBJ2-1; TRBD2 agrees at 13 bases. Trimming cost V 2 bases and J 6 bases; bases outside gene matches: 4. CDR1 and CDR2 from the germline V gene are MRHNA and SNTAGT. The CDR3 has 16 residues. CDR3 protein: CASSDGGLAGINEQFF. Here the CDR3 DNA reads TGTGCCAGCAGTGACGGGGGACTAGCGGGAATCAATGAGCAGTTCTTC.

The rearrangement uses TRBV7-9 and TRBJ1-1; D is uncertain. The CDR3 contains 15 residues. Trimming removed 6 bases at V and 1 base at J, with 15 bases between. Germline assignment: CDR1 SEHNR and CDR2 FQNEAQ (reference sequence). CDR3 sequence reads: CASSTRAGENTEAFF. As DNA, the CDR3 is TGTGCCAGCAGTACGCGGGCAGGAGAGAACACTGAAGCTTTCTTT.

The chain has TRBV19 and TRBJ2-5, with TRBD1 matching 10 bases. The length of the CDR3 is 16 residues. Germline V lookup: CDR1 LNHDA, CDR2 SQIVND (reference sequence). With 1 base clipped from V and 2 bases from J, the junction kept 4 bases outside the gene matches. CDR3 loop: CASSIGWGQGQETQYF. DNA of the CDR3: TGTGCCAGTAGTATAGGATGGGGACAGGGGCAAGAGACCCAGTACTTC. The full variable domain, rest sourced from reference TRBV19 and TRBJ2-5, is DGGITQSPKYLFRKEGQNVTLSCEQNLNHDAMYWYRQDPGQGLRLIYYSQIVNDFQKGDIAEGYSVSREKKESFPLTVTSAQKNPTAFYLCASSIGWGQGQETQYFGPGTRLLVL.

The rearrangement links TRBV5-5 to TRBJ2-3, with 9 bases aligning to TRBD2. Germline loops: CDR1 SGHKS, CDR2 YYEKEE (reference sequence). The CDR3 is made up of 14 amino acids. V was pared by 1 base and J by 4 bases, with 1 base of the junction left unmatched. This CDR3 reads CASSLSGGPDTQYF. CDR3 nucleotide sequence: TGTGCCAGCAGCTTGAGCGGGGGGCCAGATACGCAGTATTTT. The complete variable domain, with remaining parts taken from reference TRBV5-5 and TRBJ2-3, reads DAGVTQSPTHLIKTRGQQVTLRCSPISGHKSVSWYQQVLGQGPQFIFQYYEKEERGRGNFPDRFSARQFPNYSSELNVNALLLGDSALYLCASSLSGGPDTQYFGPGTRLTVL.

The chain uses TRBV11-2 and TRBJ2-1; D possibly corresponds to TRBD2 (5 bases). Germline CDR1 reads SGHAT; CDR2 reads FQNNGV. Trimming cost V 3 bases and J 2 bases, with 11 bases left between them. The CDR3 loop spans 15 amino acids. Here the CDR3 DNA reads TGTGCCAGCAGCTTGCGGACTCAGACCTACAATGAGCAGTTCTTC. Its translation is CASSLRTQTYNEQFF.

The table lists this clone with a count of one. This rearrangement joins TRBV6-5 to TRBJ2-1; 10 bases align to TRBD1. The CDR3 consists of 15 residues. Per the germline V gene, CDR1 is MNHEY and CDR2 is SVGAGI. Trimming took 5 bases from V and 6 from J; bases not matched to a gene: 7. Here the CDR3 DNA reads TGTGCCAGCAGTCCCGGGACAGGGGCCTTCAATGAGCAGTTCTTC. Translation gives CASSPGTGAFNEQFF.

This clone has only one observation. In nucleotides, the CDR3 is TGTGCCTGGAGTGTCGGGATAGCGGGAGGGCCCCACGAGCAGTACTTC. As protein: CAWSVGIAGGPHEQYF. The chain employs TRBV30 and TRBJ2-7, with 11 nucleotides matching TRBD2. The V and J ends lost 0 bases and 5 bases, in that order; junction bases with no gene match: 9. The CDR3 is 16 amino acids. Germline lookup yields CDR1 GTSNPN and CDR2 SVGIG (reference sequence).

This clone was seen a few times. The V call is TRBV2, the J call TRBJ1-3; D is unresolved. V was pared by 4 bases and J by 4 bases, with 5 bases between. The CDR3 has 12 amino acids. CDR1 is SNHLY, CDR2 FYNNEI, per germline. The CDR3 loop is CASSVEGNTIYF. In DNA, the CDR3 is TGTGCCAGCAGTGTGGAGGGAAACACCATATATTTT.